This note documents a single T cell receptor beta chain sequence. Antigen: not known. It was with 60 Vbeta and 13 Jbeta primers that the PCR ran. Sequenced by immunoSEQ multiplex PCR; TCRdb stores in-frame clones only, minus some. The repertoire has some 220,000 clones, 70% to 85% of them found once; the top ten carry approximately 0.62%. As for the donors, each was a healthy bone marrow donor. The CDR3 is made up of 15 amino acids. Germline V gives CDR1 SGHRS, CDR2 YFSETQ. The junction had 1 base not matched to a gene; V was cut back by 0 bases and J by 4 bases. The sample comes from a study of cytomegalovirus exposure and HLA in healthy donors. The study's findings and limits: It was only CMV serostatus that was available as immune exposure information. Overall, approximately 150 TCR beta chains were annotated as cytomegalovirus-associated. Follow-up analysis found HLA locus-dependent TCR association rates, highest for DRB1 and lowest for HLA-C.

This TCR derives from a woman aged 40 to 50 in good health and CMV-seronegative. The sample consisted of PBMCs. The gene calls are TRBV5-1 and TRBJ2-2, with 9 bases matching TRBD1. CDR3 coding DNA: TGCGCCAGCAGCTTGGGGACAGGGGTCACCGGGGAGCTGTTTTTT. Translating gives CASSLGTGVTGELFF.